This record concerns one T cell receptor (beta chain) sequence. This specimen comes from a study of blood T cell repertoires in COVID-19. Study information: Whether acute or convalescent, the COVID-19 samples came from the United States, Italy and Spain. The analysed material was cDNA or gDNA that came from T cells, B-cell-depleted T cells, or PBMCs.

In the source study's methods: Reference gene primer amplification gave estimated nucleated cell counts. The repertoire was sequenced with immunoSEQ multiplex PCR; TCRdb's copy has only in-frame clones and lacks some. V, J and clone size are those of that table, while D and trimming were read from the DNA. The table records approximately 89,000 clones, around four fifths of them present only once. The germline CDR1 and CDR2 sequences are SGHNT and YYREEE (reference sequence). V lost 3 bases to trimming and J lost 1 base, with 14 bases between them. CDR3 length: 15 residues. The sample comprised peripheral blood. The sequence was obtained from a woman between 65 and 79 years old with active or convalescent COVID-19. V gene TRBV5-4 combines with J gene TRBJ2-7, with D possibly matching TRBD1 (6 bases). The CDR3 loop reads CASSSKSGTSYEQYF. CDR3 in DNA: TGTGCCAGCAGCTCGAAATCCGGGACATCCTACGAGCAGTACTTC.